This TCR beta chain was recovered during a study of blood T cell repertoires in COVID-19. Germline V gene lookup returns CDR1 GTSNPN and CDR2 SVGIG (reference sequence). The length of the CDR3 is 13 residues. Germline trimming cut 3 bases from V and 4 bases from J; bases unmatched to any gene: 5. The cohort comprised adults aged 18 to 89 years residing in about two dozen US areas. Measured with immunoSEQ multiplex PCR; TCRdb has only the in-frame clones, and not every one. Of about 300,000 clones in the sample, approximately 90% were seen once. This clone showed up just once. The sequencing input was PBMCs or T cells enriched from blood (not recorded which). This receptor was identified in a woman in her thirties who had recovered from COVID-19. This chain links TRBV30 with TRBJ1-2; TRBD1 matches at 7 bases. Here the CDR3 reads CAWSTGTVYGYTF. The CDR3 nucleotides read TGTGCCTGGAGCACCGGGACAGTCTATGGCTACACCTTC.